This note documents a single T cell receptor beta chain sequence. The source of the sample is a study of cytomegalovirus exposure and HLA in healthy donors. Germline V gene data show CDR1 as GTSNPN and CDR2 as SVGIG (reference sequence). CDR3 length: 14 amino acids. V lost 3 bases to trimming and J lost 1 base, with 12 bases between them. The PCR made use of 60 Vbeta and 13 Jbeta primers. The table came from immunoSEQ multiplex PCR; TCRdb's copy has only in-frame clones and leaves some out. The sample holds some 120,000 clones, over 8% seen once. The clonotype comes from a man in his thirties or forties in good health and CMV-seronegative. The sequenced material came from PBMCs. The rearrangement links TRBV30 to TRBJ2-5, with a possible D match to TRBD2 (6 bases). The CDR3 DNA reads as TGTGCCTGGAGAGTGGCGGGGCCCCAAGAGACCCAGTACTTC. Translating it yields CAWRVAGPQETQYF.